The 15 T cell receptor beta chains below come from one sample, sequenced in a study of T cells in Graves' hyperthyroidism and ophthalmopathy. Researchers amplified the TCR beta CDR3 regions from RNA transcripts. Initially, a first-round RT-PCR of the TCR CDR3 employed the HTBI primer set. TCRdb ran MiXCR on the multiplex PCR reads and lists one entry per CDR3 protein. There are about 570,000 distinct CDR3 sequences in the sample; around 45% occur only once, and roughly 19% lies in the top ten. Sequenced: peripheral blood or thyroid tissue (not recorded which). These receptor sequences come from an adult woman with Graves' disease, either hyperthyroidism or ophthalmopathy (not recorded which).

The chain is built from TRBV25-1 and TRBJ2-5; TRBD2 is a possible D gene (6 bases). With 6 bases removed from V and 5 bases from J, the gap between germline ends came to 19 bases. This CDR3 has 15 residues. Germline CDR1 reads MGHDK; CDR2 reads SYGVNS. The CDR3 nucleotides read TGTGCCAGCAGCTTCGACGCGGGACCCGGGGAGACCCAGTACTTC. Translated: CASSFDAGPGETQYF.

Many counts were recorded for this clonotype. This CDR3 fails to terminate in the conserved phenylalanine or tryptophan, so it likely reflects a read error. The DNA is left out, because the CDR3 cannot be placed on it with certainty; the CDR3 is given as TCRdb lists it. The genes are TRBV7-6 and TRBJ1-6; the table's D gene call, TRBD1, was not cross checked with the DNA. CDR1 and CDR2 from the germline V gene are SGHVS and FNYEAQ. The CDR3 length is 12 residues, termini included. Here the CDR3 reads CASSLVLAGPPV.

This clonotype was seen more than once but under ten times. One junction end does not reproduce the germline sequence, and a read error may be involved. V usage is TRBV6-8 and J usage is TRBJ2-2; D could derive from TRBD1 or TRBD2 (5 bases each). Germline-derived CDR1 and CDR2 are MNHGY and SAAAGT. This CDR3 contains 15 residues. This CDR3 is CASIGWTKNTGELFF. The DNA for the CDR3 is TGTGCCAGCATAGGGTGGACAAAGAACACCGGGGAGCTTTTTTTT.

On this clonotype: The junction differs from germline at one of its ends, possibly a read error. V is TRBV25-1 and J is TRBJ1-1; D is uncertain. The CDR3 covers 12 residues. Germline-derived CDR1 and CDR2 are MGHDK and SYGVNS. The CDR3 DNA follows: TGTGCCAGCAGTAAAGGAAACACTGGAGCTCTCTTT. It yields the protein CASSKGNTGALF.

This clonotype came up once. V usage is TRBV29-1 and J usage is TRBJ1-6, with 7 positions matching TRBD1. V lost 8 bases, J lost 0 bases, and 7 bases stayed unmatched. Germline V gene data show CDR1 as SQVTM and CDR2 as ANQGSEA. The CDR3 consists of 15 residues. The CDR3 sequence: CSKDRPSSYNSPLHF. CDR3 bases: TGCAGCAAGGACAGGCCTAGCTCCTATAATTCACCCCTCCACTTT.

This clonotype was counted ten times or more. The chain employs TRBV30 and TRBJ1-2; D is undetermined. This CDR3 is 15 amino acids long. From germline, CDR1 is GTSNPN and CDR2 SVGIG (reference sequence). Trimming pared 4 bases from V and 4 bases from J, leaving 19 bases between. CDR3: CAWTPLGGRGYGYTF. In DNA, the CDR3 is TGTGCCTGGACCCCCTTGGGCGGCCGGGGCTATGGCTACACCTTC.

This clonotype was observed at least ten times. This sequence joins TRBV2 and TRBJ2-2; 11 bases are a match to TRBD2. The germline gives CDR1 SNHLY, CDR2 FYNNEI. V lost 10 bases, J lost 8 bases, and 6 bases stayed unmatched. This CDR3 has 13 amino acids. The CDR3 bases are TGTGCCACTACTAGCGGGAGATCGGGGGAGCTGTTTTTT. Protein product: CATTSGRSGELFF.

The CDR3 region has the DNA TGTGCCAGCAGTTCCGATGACAGGGGCTACGAGCAGTACTTC. This encodes CASSSDDRGYEQYF. The chain is built from TRBV7-2 and TRBJ2-7; 8 bases align to TRBD1. The trim removed 6 bases at V and 3 bases at J, leaving 7 bases unmatched. CDR1 SGHTA and CDR2 FQGNSA come from the germline V gene. The CDR3 extends over 14 amino acids.

The V gene is TRBV7-2, the J gene TRBJ2-5, with no clear D. Germline assignment: CDR1 SGHTA and CDR2 FQGNSA. This CDR3 is 16 amino acids long. V was trimmed by 0 bases and J by 9 bases, leaving 20 bases between them. The CDR3 spells CASSLAVTVSNQPQYF. For the CDR3, the DNA is TGTGCCAGCAGCTTAGCCGTGACGGTTAGCAATCAGCCCCAGTACTTC.

V gene TRBV10-3 combines with J gene TRBJ2-2, with TRBD2 matching 13 bases. Germline loops: CDR1 ENHRY, CDR2 SYGVKD. This CDR3 contains 18 residues. Germline trimming cut 4 bases from V and 0 bases from J; bases unmatched to any gene: 5. This chain's CDR3 is CAISGRTSGGTNTGELFF. CDR3 coding DNA: TGTGCCATCAGTGGTAGGACTAGCGGGGGAACGAACACCGGGGAGCTGTTTTTT.

This clonotype has a count of ten or more. The rearrangement uses TRBV10-3 and TRBJ1-2; 8 bases are shared with TRBD1. Germline-derived CDR1 and CDR2 are ENHRY and SYGVKD. This CDR3 is 13 amino acids long. V lost 6 bases, J lost 6 bases, and 6 bases stayed unmatched. The CDR3 bases are TGTGCCATCAGAGGACAGGGACAAGATGGCTACACCTTC. Translating gives CAIRGQGQDGYTF.

The genes are TRBV7-6 and TRBJ1-1; 8 positions agree with TRBD1. V shed 1 base, J shed 4 bases, and the junction held 5 bases outside the gene matches. Germline V gene data show CDR1 as SGHVS and CDR2 as FNYEAQ. The CDR3 is made up of 15 amino acids. The CDR3 loop reads CASSLDPGQGTEAFF. The CDR3 DNA reads TGTGCCAGCAGCTTAGATCCTGGACAGGGCACTGAAGCTTTCTTT.

To note about this clonotype: A read error may account for a junction end that differs from germline. This rearrangement joins TRBV6-1 to TRBJ1-4; a possible D gene is TRBD1 (5 bases). Germline V lookup: CDR1 MNHNS, CDR2 SASEGT. This CDR3 contains 14 residues. CDR3 region: CAGSGWGNNEKLFF. The CDR3 nucleotides are TGTGCCGGCAGTGGGTGGGGGAATAATGAAAAACTGTTTTTT.

In this sample, this clonotype turned up many times. The V call is TRBV4-1, the J call TRBJ1-6; D perhaps matches TRBD1 (6 bases). Trimming shortened V by 2 bases and J by 8 bases, and 16 bases separated the two germline ends. CDR3 length: 16 amino acids. The germline gives CDR1 MGHRA, CDR2 YSYEKL. In DNA, the CDR3 is TGCGCCAGCAGCCAAATCCCCAGGACAGCGGATTCACCCCTCCACTTT. This gives the protein CASSQIPRTADSPLHF.

CDR3 residues: CATLKAGTGANVLTF. CDR3 DNA sequence: TGTGCCACCCTCAAAGCCGGGACAGGGGCCAACGTCCTGACTTTC. This chain uses TRBV19 with TRBJ2-6; tentative D call: TRBD1 (6 bases). The CDR3 is 15 residues long. Germline values: CDR1 LNHDA, CDR2 SQIVND (reference sequence). V lost 10 bases, J lost 4 bases, and 17 bases lay in between.